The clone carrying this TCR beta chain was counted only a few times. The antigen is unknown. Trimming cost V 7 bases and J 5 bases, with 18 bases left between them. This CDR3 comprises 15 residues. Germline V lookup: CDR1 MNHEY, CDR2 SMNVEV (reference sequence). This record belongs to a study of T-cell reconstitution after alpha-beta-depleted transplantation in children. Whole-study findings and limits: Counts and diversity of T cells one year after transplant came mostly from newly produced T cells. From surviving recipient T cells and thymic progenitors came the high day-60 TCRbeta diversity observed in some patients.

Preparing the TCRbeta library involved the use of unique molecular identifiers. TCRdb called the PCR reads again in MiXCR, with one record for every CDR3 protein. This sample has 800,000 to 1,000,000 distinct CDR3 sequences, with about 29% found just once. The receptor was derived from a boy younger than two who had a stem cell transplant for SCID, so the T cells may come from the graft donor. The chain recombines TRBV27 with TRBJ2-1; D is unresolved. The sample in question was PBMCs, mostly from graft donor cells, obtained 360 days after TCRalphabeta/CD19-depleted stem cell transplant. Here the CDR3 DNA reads TGTGCCAGCACCTTGACACCCGAAACCCACAATGAGCAGTTCTTC. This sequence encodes CASTLTPETHNEQFF.